The present T cell receptor beta chain was sequenced within a study of radiotherapy plus CTLA-4 blockade in lung cancer. Study overall: In approximately 17% of patients, objective responses were seen; 31% had disease control. Study-wide points: With interferon-beta, early dynamics of blood T cell clones were reported to best predict response. Clones of tumor-derived TCRs expanded in blood after radiotherapy plus ipilimumab.

Germline V gene lookup returns CDR1 LGHNA and CDR2 YSLEER. Trimming removed 5 bases from V and 5 bases from J, with 15 bases in between. The CDR3 spans 14 residues. In this sample, this clone turned up once. The target antigen is unknown. Using immunoSEQ multiplex PCR, the repertoire was profiled, and TCRdb retains in-frame clones only, with some absent. There are tens of thousands of clones in the sample; about 72% occur only once, and approximately 12% lies in the top ten. Receiving focal radiation plus CTLA-4 blockade with ipilimumab were patients who had chemo-refractory metastatic non-small-cell lung cancer.

This sequence originates from a human donor with non-small cell lung cancer who had stable disease on radiotherapy plus ipilimumab. Sequencing was performed on peripheral blood, taken from a patient treated with radiotherapy plus ipilimumab. The chain carries TRBV4-3 and TRBJ1-1; D might be TRBD1 (5 bases). The CDR3 sequence: CASSDKGLGTEAFF. The CDR3 coding sequence is TGCGCCAGCAGCGACAAGGGGCTGGGGACTGAAGCTTTCTTT.